This is a list of T cell receptor beta chains from one sample in a study of blood T cell repertoires in COVID-19. Generated by immunoSEQ multiplex PCR, the TCRdb table keeps only in-frame clones and is missing some. The sample includes under 65,000 clones, about 85% of them seen just once. Sequenced: peripheral blood. These receptors originate from a woman at least 80 years old with COVID-19, enrolled during active disease. Each CDR3 is given with its conserved first and last residue. A D gene is named only where the DNA matches it firmly. Clone size is not always given. Where it is, it says once, few, many or a class for expanded clones.

CDR3aa: CASSLRGGTEAFF
CDR3nt: TGTGCCAGCAGTTTGAGGGGAGGCACTGAAGCTTTCTTT
v_gene: TRBV27
j_gene: TRBJ1-1
d_gene: NA
abundance: once

CDR3aa: CASSSLRTGGTGELFF
CDR3nt: TGTGCCAGCAGTTCCCTGAGGACAGGGGGCACCGGGGAGCTGTTTTTT
v_gene: TRBV6-5
j_gene: TRBJ2-2
d_gene: TRBD1
abundance: NA

CDR3aa: CASSQAGGYYGYTF
CDR3nt: TGTGCCAGCAGCCAAGCCGGGGGGTACTATGGCTACACCTTC
v_gene: TRBV14
j_gene: TRBJ1-2
d_gene: NA
abundance: once

CDR3aa: CASSAGPGGLNTEAFF
CDR3nt: TGTGCCAGCAGTGCAGGGCCAGGGGGTTTGAACACTGAAGCTTTCTTT
v_gene: TRBV6-1
j_gene: TRBJ1-1
d_gene: TRBD1
abundance: NA

CDR3aa: CASSENLLTNYGYTF
CDR3nt: TGTGCCAGCAGTGAAAATCTCCTAACGAACTATGGCTACACCTTC
v_gene: TRBV6-1
j_gene: TRBJ1-2
d_gene: NA
abundance: NA

CDR3aa: CASSLYDYRQKNTSYGYTF
CDR3nt: TGTGCCAGCAGCCTATACGATTACCGACAGAAAAATACTTCCTATGGCTACACCTTC
v_gene: TRBV7-9
j_gene: TRBJ1-2
d_gene: NA
abundance: NA

CDR3aa: CASSEDRTNTGELFF
CDR3nt: TGTGCCAGCAGCGAGGACAGGACGAACACCGGGGAGCTGTTTTTT
v_gene: TRBV11-2
j_gene: TRBJ2-2
d_gene: TRBD1
abundance: once

CDR3aa: CAWEAGDRNTIYF
CDR3nt: TGTGCCTGGGAGGCAGGCGATCGAAACACCATATATTTT
v_gene: TRBV30
j_gene: TRBJ1-3
d_gene: NA
abundance: NA

CDR3aa: CASSYGGLSSYEQYF
CDR3nt: TGTGCCAGCAGTTACGGGGGCCTGAGCTCCTACGAGCAGTACTTC
v_gene: TRBV6-6
j_gene: TRBJ2-7
d_gene: NA
abundance: NA

CDR3aa: CASSPRQGDENTEAFF
CDR3nt: TGTGCCAGCTCACCAAGACAGGGGGATGAGAACACTGAAGCTTTCTTT
v_gene: TRBV18
j_gene: TRBJ1-1
d_gene: TRBD1
abundance: NA

CDR3aa: CSVGLAHPGYTF
CDR3nt: TGCAGCGTTGGGCTAGCCCACCCCGGCTACACCTTC
v_gene: TRBV29-1
j_gene: TRBJ1-2
d_gene: NA
abundance: few

CDR3aa: CSARQDTEAFF
CDR3nt: TGCAGTGCTAGACAGGACACTGAAGCTTTCTTT
v_gene: TRBV20-1
j_gene: TRBJ1-1
d_gene: NA
abundance: NA

CDR3aa: CASSSQGESYNEQFF
CDR3nt: TGTGCCAGCAGCTCACAGGGGGAATCCTACAATGAGCAGTTCTTC
v_gene: TRBV5-5
j_gene: TRBJ2-1
d_gene: TRBD1
abundance: NA

CDR3aa: CASSVADRGKIGELFF
CDR3nt: TGTGCCAGCAGCGTAGCTGACAGGGGGAAGATCGGGGAGCTGTTTTTT
v_gene: TRBV9
j_gene: TRBJ2-2
d_gene: TRBD1
abundance: NA

CDR3aa: CASSQGGLAGSTQYF
CDR3nt: TGTGCCAGCAGCCAGGGGGGACTAGCGGGGAGTACGCAGTATTTT
v_gene: TRBV3-1/TRBV3-2
j_gene: TRBJ2-3
d_gene: TRBD2
abundance: once

CDR3aa: CASMEQAGGDYGYTF
CDR3nt: TGTGCCAGTATGGAACAGGCGGGGGGCGATTATGGCTACACCTTC
v_gene: TRBV19
j_gene: TRBJ1-2
d_gene: NA
abundance: NA

CDR3aa: CASSKGGPSYNEQFF
CDR3nt: TGTGCCAGCAGCAAAGGCGGGCCCTCCTACAATGAGCAGTTCTTC
v_gene: TRBV21-1
j_gene: TRBJ2-1
d_gene: NA
abundance: NA

CDR3aa: CASTQGGGTEAFF
CDR3nt: TGCGCCAGCACCCAAGGCGGGGGGACTGAAGCTTTCTTT
v_gene: TRBV5-1
j_gene: TRBJ1-1
d_gene: NA
abundance: NA

CDR3aa: CASSRKTPGAYNSPLHF
CDR3nt: TGTGCCAGCAGCCGAAAGACCCCGGGAGCGTATAATTCACCCCTCCACTTT
v_gene: TRBV3-1/TRBV3-2
j_gene: TRBJ1-6
d_gene: NA
abundance: NA

CDR3aa: CASSQAGSHNEQFF
CDR3nt: TGTGCCAGCAGCCAGGCGGGCTCCCACAATGAGCAGTTCTTC
v_gene: TRBV9
j_gene: TRBJ2-1
d_gene: NA
abundance: NA

CDR3aa: CASSVQGELDTEAFF
CDR3nt: TGTGCCAGCAGCGTTCAGGGGGAGCTGGACACTGAAGCTTTCTTT
v_gene: TRBV9
j_gene: TRBJ1-1
d_gene: TRBD1
abundance: NA

CDR3aa: CASSSSVLLAGAPYEQYF
CDR3nt: TGTGCCAGCAGCTCGTCAGTCCTCTTGGCGGGGGCTCCCTACGAGCAGTACTTC
v_gene: TRBV11-2
j_gene: TRBJ2-7
d_gene: NA
abundance: NA

CDR3aa: CATSPRQGDTQYF
CDR3nt: TGTGCCACCAGCCCGAGGCAAGGAGATACGCAGTATTTT
v_gene: TRBV15
j_gene: TRBJ2-3
d_gene: NA
abundance: NA

CDR3aa: CASSHPRGGSGGASSYEQYF
CDR3nt: TGTGCCAGCAGCCACCCCCGGGGGGGTAGCGGGGGGGCCTCCAGTTACGAGCAGTACTTC
v_gene: TRBV4-2
j_gene: TRBJ2-7
d_gene: TRBD2
abundance: once

CDR3aa: CASSLPGQGSTGELFF
CDR3nt: TGTGCCAGCAGCCTACCGGGACAGGGATCCACCGGGGAGCTGTTTTTT
v_gene: TRBV7-9
j_gene: TRBJ2-2
d_gene: TRBD1
abundance: NA